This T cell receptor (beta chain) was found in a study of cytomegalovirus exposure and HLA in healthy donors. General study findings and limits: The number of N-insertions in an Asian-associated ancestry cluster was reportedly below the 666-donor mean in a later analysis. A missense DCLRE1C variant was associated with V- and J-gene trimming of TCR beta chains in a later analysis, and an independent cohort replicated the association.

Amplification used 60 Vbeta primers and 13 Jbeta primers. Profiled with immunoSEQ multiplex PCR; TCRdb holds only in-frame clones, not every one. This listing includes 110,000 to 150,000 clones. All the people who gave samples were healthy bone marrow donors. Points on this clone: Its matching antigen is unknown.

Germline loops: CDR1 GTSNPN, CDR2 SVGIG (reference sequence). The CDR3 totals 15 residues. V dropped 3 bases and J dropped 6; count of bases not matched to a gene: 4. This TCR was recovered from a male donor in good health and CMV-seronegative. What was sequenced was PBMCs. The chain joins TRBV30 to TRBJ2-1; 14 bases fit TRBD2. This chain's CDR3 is CAWSLGTSGSNEQFF. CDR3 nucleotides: TGTGCCTGGAGCCTCGGGACTAGCGGGAGCAATGAGCAGTTCTTC.